Listed below are T cell receptor beta chains from one sample, sequenced in a study of control samples from healthy donors and cancer patients. The data were produced by immunoSEQ multiplex PCR, yet TCRdb's version contains in-frame clones alone and is incomplete. Seen here are more than 50,000 clones, roughly 90% observed once, and the top ten hold less than 4%. The sequenced sample consisted of blood. These receptors came from a man aged 50-60 years in good health. Each CDR3 is given without its conserved first and last residue. D genes are given only for firm matches.

CDR3 protein: ASNPPEDTEAF; J gene: TRBJ1-1; V gene: TRBV19; D gene: NA
CDR3 protein: ATSDGQGLDEKLF; J gene: TRBJ1-4; V gene: TRBV24-1; D gene: TRBD1
CDR3 protein: ASRAGGYNEQF; J gene: TRBJ2-1; V gene: TRBV19; D gene: TRBD2
CDR3 protein: ASSQYRQDLPYEQY; J gene: TRBJ2-7; V gene: TRBV3-1/TRBV3-2; D gene: NA
CDR3 protein: ASSQDSGVSYEQY; J gene: TRBJ2-7; V gene: TRBV3-1/TRBV3-2; D gene: NA
CDR3 protein: ASSLKSTDTQY; J gene: TRBJ2-3; V gene: TRBV6-5; D gene: NA
CDR3 protein: ASSGAGTGVPNQPQH; J gene: TRBJ1-5; V gene: TRBV6-1; D gene: TRBD1
CDR3 protein: ASRLGQGTGELF; J gene: TRBJ2-2; V gene: TRBV6-6; D gene: TRBD1
CDR3 protein: ASSSGLNNEQF; J gene: TRBJ2-1; V gene: TRBV11-3; D gene: NA
CDR3 protein: ASSDSGGNYGYT; J gene: TRBJ1-2; V gene: TRBV6-4; D gene: NA
CDR3 protein: ASSTPGGAYGEQY; J gene: TRBJ2-7; V gene: TRBV7-9; D gene: TRBD1
CDR3 protein: ASSLFVAGGTDTQY; J gene: TRBJ2-3; V gene: TRBV5-4; D gene: TRBD2